This T cell receptor (beta chain) was retrieved from a study of identical twins. Study outcomes and limitations: Modelling approaches yielded underestimates of out-of-frame TCR alpha sharing between monozygotic twins.

At least ten counts were recorded for this clonotype. Its antigen is as yet unknown. In TCRdb, the 5' RACE reads were re-called with MiXCR into one record per CDR3 protein. The sample contains hundreds of thousands of distinct CDR3 sequences, 24% of which appear only once. The J segment lost 3 bases and the V segment lost 0 bases, leaving 5 bases of the junction unmatched. Germline V gene lookup returns CDR1 LGHNA and CDR2 YSLEER. The CDR3 has 17 amino acids. This same sample was also taken into another study, of T cells expressing NK-cell markers.

The V call is TRBV4-3, the J call TRBJ2-2; 9 nucleotides line up with TRBD2. The specimen was CD4+ T cells sorted from blood. The receptor's source is a woman aged 18-29 years in good health. In nucleotides, the CDR3 is TGCGCCAGCAGCCAAGACGCCACTAGCGGGTACACCGGGGAGCTGTTTTTT. Its translation is CASSQDATSGYTGELFF.